A single sample gave rise to the 15 T cell receptor beta chains below, sequenced in a study of blood T cell repertoires in COVID-19. The table came from immunoSEQ multiplex PCR; TCRdb's copy has only in-frame clones and leaves some out. The sample has some 49,000 clones, about 90% seen once. Sample: peripheral blood. The receptors were sampled from a man between 50 and 59 years old with active COVID-19.

The chain couples TRBV27 to TRBJ2-7; TRBD1 is a possible D gene (6 bases). In germline, CDR1 is MNHEY, CDR2 SMNVEV (reference sequence). The CDR3 runs 15 residues. The V end was cut by 1 base, the J end by 2 bases, with 12 bases between. The CDR3 is CASSLFPGQTYEQYF. The CDR3 DNA sequence: TGTGCCAGCAGTTTATTCCCAGGACAGACCTACGAGCAGTACTTC.

The V and J genes are TRBV18 and TRBJ2-2, with D hard to call. V lost 2 bases to trimming and J lost 0 bases, with 7 bases between them. The CDR3 spans 15 residues. Looked up from germline, CDR1 is KGHSH and CDR2 is LQKENI. Written as DNA, the CDR3 is TGTGCCAGCTCACCATCCACAGCGAACACCGGGGAGCTGTTTTTT. Protein: CASSPSTANTGELFF.

The V and J genes are TRBV11-2 and TRBJ2-3, with no clear D. V shed 0 bases and J shed 4 bases, with 8 bases lying between them. The CDR3 contains 14 residues. Germline CDR1 reads SGHAT; CDR2 reads FQNNGV. CDR3: CASSLDRMADTQYF. The CDR3 DNA follows: TGTGCCAGCAGCTTAGACAGGATGGCAGATACGCAGTATTTT. The whole variable domain, filled in from reference TRBV11-2 and TRBJ2-3, reads EAGVAQSPRYKIIEKRQSVAFWCNPISGHATLYWYQQILGQGPKLLIQFQNNGVVDDSQLPKDRFSAERLKGVDSTLKIQPAKLEDSAVYLCASSLDRMADTQYFGPGTRLTVL.

The rearrangement uses TRBV3-1 (or the pseudogene TRBV3-2) and TRBJ1-5; D uncertain. Between the trimmed V and J ends, which lost 1 base and 8 bases, there was a span of 15 bases. CDR3 length equals 15 residues. The germline V gene encodes CDR1 LGHDT and CDR2 YNNKEL (reference sequence). The CDR3 region is CASSQGYGRGEPQHF. CDR3 DNA: TGTGCCAGCAGCCAAGGCTATGGCCGGGGAGAGCCCCAGCATTTT.

The CDR3 DNA reads TGTGCCAGCAGTGGCCTAGCGGGAGGCTCCTACGAGCAGTACTTC. Protein product: CASSGLAGGSYEQYF. The rearrangement joins TRBV2 to TRBJ2-7, with 11 nucleotides matching TRBD2. Trimming removed 4 bases from V and 0 bases from J; junction bases left unmatched: 2. Germline V CDR1 and CDR2: SNHLY, FYNNEI. CDR3 length: 15 residues.

V and J are TRBV4-2 and TRBJ2-1, with 11 bases fitting TRBD2. This CDR3 contains 16 residues. Germline V gives CDR1 LGHNA, CDR2 YNFKEQ. J was trimmed by 2 bases and V by 3 bases; bases with no gene match: 3. CDR3 region: CASSQATSGTYNEQFF. DNA for the CDR3: TGTGCCAGCAGCCAGGCGACTAGCGGGACCTACAATGAGCAGTTCTTC.

The chain couples TRBV30 to TRBJ1-4; TRBD1 matches at 10 bases. The length of the CDR3 is 14 residues. Germline CDR1 GTSNPN, CDR2 SVGIG (reference sequence). With 2 bases clipped from V and 8 bases from J, the junction kept 5 bases outside the gene matches. The CDR3, as DNA: TGTGCCTGGAGTCCGGGACAGGGGAAAGAAAAACTGTTTTTT. Translation gives CAWSPGQGKEKLFF. The full variable domain, with the rest looked up from reference TRBV30 and TRBJ1-4, is SQTIHQWPATLVQPVGSPLSLECTVEGTSNPNLYWYRQAAGRGLQLLFYSVGIGQISSEVPQNLSASRPQDRQFILSSKKLLLSDSGFYLCAWSPGQGKEKLFFGSGTQLSVL.

This clone has only one observation. The chain links TRBV3-1 (or the pseudogene TRBV3-2) to TRBJ2-3; possible D gene TRBD1, 6 bases. The CDR3 is made up of 17 amino acids. The germline CDR1 and CDR2 sequences are LGHDT and YNNKEL (reference sequence). Trimming shortened V by 3 bases and J by 2 bases, and 18 bases separated the two germline ends. The chain's CDR3 is CASSHRDRIKDTDTQYF. CDR3 DNA: TGTGCCAGCAGCCACCGCGACAGGATCAAGGACACAGATACGCAGTATTTT.

This clone was seen only once. The CDR3 here is CASSSQHQVEAFF. CDR3 DNA: TGTGCCAGCAGCTCCCAACATCAGGTCGAAGCTTTCTTT. V gene TRBV7-2 combines with J gene TRBJ1-1; D gene unclear. The CDR3 is made up of 13 amino acids. Germline lookup yields CDR1 SGHTA and CDR2 FQGNSA. The germline V and J ends were trimmed by 4 bases and 8 bases, with 14 bases remaining between them.

The chain employs TRBV6-5 and TRBJ2-5; D may be TRBD2 (5 bases). CDR3 size: 13 residues. The germline V and J ends were trimmed by 5 bases and 2 bases, with 9 bases remaining between them. Germline V lookup: CDR1 MNHEY, CDR2 SVGAGI. The CDR3 spells CASSRREQETQYF. In DNA, the CDR3 is TGTGCCAGCAGTCGTAGGGAGCAAGAGACCCAGTACTTC.

This chain joins TRBV9 and TRBJ2-7, with D perhaps TRBD1 (6 bases). CDR1 and CDR2 (germline): SGDLS, YYNGEE. V was shortened by 2 bases and J by 7 bases, with 13 bases between the two germline ends. The CDR3 covers 13 residues. Written as DNA, the CDR3 is TGTGCCAGCAGCGTTCAGGGGATGGGGGAGCAGTACTTC. It specifies CASSVQGMGEQYF.

This chain uses TRBV7-9 with TRBJ1-1, with 7 bases matching TRBD1. The CDR3 covers 14 residues. Germline CDR1 is SEHNR and CDR2 is FQNEAQ (reference sequence). The junction had 4 bases not matched to a gene; V was cut back by 3 bases and J by 3 bases. In DNA form, the CDR3 reads TGTGCCAGCAGCTTGACTACAGGGGACACTGAAGCTTTCTTT. It codes for CASSLTTGDTEAFF.

The table lists this clone with a few counts. The J gene is TRBJ1-2, the V gene TRBV9, with 12 bases matching TRBD1. The CDR3 is made up of 16 amino acids. The V gene end was trimmed by 6 bases and the J gene end by 4 bases; junction bases not matched to a gene: 10. Per germline, CDR1 SGDLS and CDR2 YYNGEE. CDR3 loop: CASNPAGQGAAYGYTF. Here the CDR3 DNA reads TGTGCCAGCAACCCAGCGGGACAGGGGGCCGCCTATGGCTACACCTTC.

The chain combines TRBV19 with TRBJ2-3, with D uncertain. V was trimmed by 8 bases and J by 2 bases, leaving 14 bases between them. Germline values: CDR1 LNHDA, CDR2 SQIVND (reference sequence). The CDR3 runs to 14 residues. The CDR3 nucleotides are TGTGCCAGTTCGACTTCCTCCAACACAGATACGCAGTATTTT. Translated, it gives CASSTSSNTDTQYF.

The V and J genes are TRBV4-1 and TRBJ2-1; D might be TRBD1 (6 bases). The CDR3 totals 14 residues. Looked up from germline, CDR1 is MGHRA and CDR2 is YSYEKL. V was shortened by 7 bases and J by 4 bases, with 14 bases between the two germline ends. In DNA, the CDR3 is TGCGCCAGCAACTCACAGGGAGAGTACAATGAGCAGTTCTTC. The encoded protein is CASNSQGEYNEQFF.